The rows below give T cell receptor beta chains drawn from one sample of a study of T-cell memory formation after mild COVID-19. Using its own MiXCR run on the 5' RACE reads, TCRdb lists one record per CDR3 protein. The sample records under 300,000 distinct CDR3 sequences, over 9% being singletons. Sequencing input: PBMCs or a T cell subset sorted from them (not recorded which). The receptors were gathered from a man younger than 35 who had mild COVID-19 (a few samples of this study predate the infection). Cell type and time point are not known. Each CDR3 is given with its conserved first and last residue. Each record gives: clone size, V gene, J gene, D gene, CDR3 protein, CDR3 DNA. A D gene is named only where the DNA matches it firmly. Expanded clones get a size class; other rows say once, few or many, or leave the size out.

few	TRBV6-2/TRBV6-3	TRBJ2-1	-	CASNSGQGASEQFF	TGTGCCAGCAACTCCGGGCAGGGCGCGAGTGAGCAGTTCTTC
few	TRBV20-1	TRBJ2-3	-	CSALGSSVTTDTQYF	TGCAGTGCTTTAGGTTCTAGCGTTACCACAGATACGCAGTATTTT
-	TRBV5-1	TRBJ2-5	-	CASSLLEDGRETQYF	TGCGCCAGCAGCTTGTTGGAAGACGGTAGGGAGACCCAGTACTTC
few	TRBV6-1	TRBJ2-1	-	CASRSDTKGSNEQFF	TGTGCCAGCAGGTCCGACACCAAGGGGAGCAATGAGCAGTTCTTC
few	TRBV24-1	TRBJ2-3	-	CATSAGGSTDTQYF	TGTGCCACCAGTGCGGGTGGAAGCACAGATACGCAGTATTTT
-	TRBV12-3/TRBV12-4	TRBJ2-3	-	CASSKLRADTQYF	TGTGCCAGCAGCAAGCTGCGGGCAGATACGCAGTATTTT
few	TRBV2	TRBJ1-4	-	CASTERGVNEKLFF	TGTGCCAGCACCGAACGAGGCGTTAATGAAAAACTGTTTTTT
few	TRBV12-3/TRBV12-4	TRBJ1-2	-	CASSLRDRGAAWGYTF	TGTGCCAGCAGTTTACGGGATCGGGGGGCAGCTTGGGGCTACACCTTC
-	TRBV18	TRBJ1-5	-	CASSGEGSNQPQHF	TGTGCCAGCTCAGGGGAGGGAAGCAATCAGCCCCAGCATTTT
few	TRBV7-2	TRBJ2-5	-	CASSFMGSSQETQYF	TGTGCCAGCAGCTTCATGGGCTCCAGCCAAGAGACCCAGTACTTC
-	TRBV7-6	TRBJ1-1	-	CASSLGSTGSTEAFF	TGTGCCAGCAGCTTAGGCTCCACAGGTAGCACTGAAGCTTTCTTT
-	TRBV12-3/TRBV12-4	TRBJ1-1	-	CASSLGRKTEAFF	TGTGCCAGCAGTTTAGGCCGAAAAACTGAAGCTTTCTTT
few	TRBV19	TRBJ2-5	TRBD1	CASSPGTGTQETQYF	TGTGCCAGTAGTCCCGGGACAGGAACCCAAGAGACCCAGTACTTC
-	TRBV5-1	TRBJ2-3	TRBD2	CASSLAGERDTQYF	TGCGCCAGCAGCTTAGCGGGGGAGAGAGATACGCAGTATTTT
-	TRBV6-1	TRBJ1-1	TRBD1	CPSKTGTVAEAFF	TGTCCCAGCAAAACCGGGACAGTCGCTGAAGCTTTCTTT
many	TRBV5-1	TRBJ2-3	-	CASSLLATDTQYF	TGCGCCAGCAGCTTACTAGCTACAGATACGCAGTATTTT
few	TRBV19	TRBJ2-1	-	CASSATSSSYNEQFF	TGTGCCAGTAGTGCGACCTCAAGCTCCTACAATGAGCAGTTCTTC
-	TRBV7-9	TRBJ2-2	-	CASSHPVRGPNTGELFF	TGTGCCAGCAGCCACCCGGTGCGGGGGCCCAACACCGGGGAGCTGTTTTTT
-	TRBV5-1	TRBJ2-7	TRBD2	CASSLTRLAGHEQYF	TGCGCCAGCAGCTTGACAAGACTAGCGGGCCACGAGCAGTACTTC
few	TRBV5-8	TRBJ2-1	TRBD1	CASSEGTGGWGEQFF	TGTGCCAGCAGCGAGGGGACAGGGGGCTGGGGTGAGCAGTTCTTC
-	TRBV7-2	TRBJ2-1	-	CASSLAFGTEQFF	TGTGCCAGCAGCTTAGCTTTCGGGACAGAGCAGTTCTTC
many	TRBV7-3	TRBJ2-1	TRBD2	CASSLWGTSRDINEQFF	TGTGCCAGCAGCTTATGGGGGACTAGCAGGGACATTAATGAGCAGTTCTTC
few	TRBV5-1	TRBJ1-2	-	CASSLYGGSSYGYTF	TGCGCCAGCAGCTTGTACGGGGGCTCTAGCTATGGCTACACCTTC
-	TRBV14	TRBJ1-1	-	CASSEGGRPRHLSLLF	TGTGCCAGCAGCGAGGGTGGCCGTCCCCGCCACCTATCTCTTCTCTTT
-	TRBV29-1	TRBJ1-2	-	CSALTDRGYTF	TGCAGCGCCCTTACAGATCGTGGCTACACCTTC
-	TRBV18	TRBJ1-5	-	CASSFPGQNQPQHF	TGTGCCAGCTCTTTTCCGGGCCAAAATCAGCCCCAGCATTTT
-	TRBV12-3/TRBV12-4	TRBJ2-1	-	CASSFFSKTGDEQFF	TGTGCCAGCAGTTTCTTTTCGAAGACGGGCGATGAGCAGTTCTTC
few	TRBV5-6	TRBJ1-2	TRBD1	CASLFQGRGLYGYTF	TGTGCCAGCTTGTTTCAGGGCAGGGGGCTTTATGGCTACACCTTC
-	TRBV27	TRBJ1-1	TRBD1	CASTTWGTGEAFF	TGTGCCAGCACCACTTGGGGGACAGGTGAAGCTTTCTTT
-	TRBV3-1	TRBJ2-5	-	CASSQEEETQYF	TGTGCCAGCAGCCAAGAAGAGGAGACCCAGTACTTC
few	TRBV9	TRBJ2-4	-	CASSVGRGNIQYF	TGTGCCAGCAGCGTAGGAAGGGGAAACATTCAGTACTTC
-	TRBV6-5	TRBJ1-1	TRBD1	CASRVDRGNTEAFF	TGTGCCAGCAGGGTAGACAGGGGGAACACTGAAGCTTTCTTT
many	TRBV10-2	TRBJ2-1	-	CASSAASSYNEQFF	TGCGCCAGCAGTGCCGCTAGTTCCTACAATGAGCAGTTCTTC
-	TRBV3-1	TRBJ1-2	-	CASSQDRLGGYTF	TGTGCCAGCAGCCAAGATAGGCTTGGTGGCTACACCTTC
few	TRBV27	TRBJ2-1	-	CASSWAGTNEQFF	TGTGCCAGCAGTTGGGCAGGGACGAATGAGCAGTTCTTC
few	TRBV7-3	TRBJ1-1	-	CASSSSRNTEAFF	TGTGCCAGCAGCTCAAGCCGGAACACTGAAGCTTTCTTT
-	TRBV28	TRBJ2-3	-	CASAPAVPGLRGDTQYF	TGTGCCAGCGCTCCAGCAGTCCCGGGTCTTCGGGGAGATACGCAGTATTTT
few	TRBV28	TRBJ2-4	-	CASSHLDRRGAKNIQYF	TGTGCCAGCAGCCACCTTGACAGGAGAGGGGCCAAAAACATTCAGTACTTC
many	TRBV20-1	TRBJ1-2	-	CSARKPLNYGYTF	TGCAGTGCTAGGAAACCCCTTAACTATGGCTACACCTTC
-	TRBV2	TRBJ2-7	TRBD2	CASSGPGLARNEQYF	TGTGCCAGCAGCGGACCAGGACTAGCCCGCAACGAGCAGTACTTC
few	TRBV5-1	TRBJ2-3	-	CATAPGPASTDTQYF	TGCGCCACCGCCCCGGGCCCAGCCAGCACAGATACGCAGTATTTT
-	TRBV5-5	TRBJ2-5	TRBD1	CASSLVGQGGETQYF	TGTGCCAGCAGCTTGGTGGGACAGGGGGGAGAGACCCAGTACTTC
many	TRBV7-9	TRBJ1-6	-	CASSFGGDSPLHF	TGTGCCAGCAGCTTCGGTGGCGATTCACCCCTCCACTTT
few	TRBV20-1	TRBJ2-3	-	CSVGWGGTDTQYF	TGCAGTGTCGGATGGGGGGGCACAGATACGCAGTATTTT
-	TRBV3-1	TRBJ1-4	TRBD1	CASSPSGQGRSNEKLFF	TGTGCCAGCAGCCCGTCGGGACAGGGGAGGTCTAATGAAAAACTGTTTTTT
many	TRBV5-1	TRBJ1-1	-	CASTDRQGMNTEAFF	TGCGCCAGCACTGATCGGCAGGGGATGAACACTGAAGCTTTCTTT
-	TRBV29-1	TRBJ2-7	-	CSVGPSVGEQYF	TGCAGCGTAGGGCCCTCGGTGGGGGAGCAGTACTTC
few	TRBV6-1	TRBJ1-5	-	CASSGSGGARYQPQHF	TGTGCCAGCAGTGGGTCCGGGGGGGCGAGGTATCAGCCCCAGCATTTT
few	TRBV11-2	TRBJ1-5	TRBD1	CASSYSRDRGFQPQHF	TGTGCCAGCAGCTACTCCCGGGACAGGGGGTTTCAGCCCCAGCATTTT
many	TRBV24-1	TRBJ2-3	TRBD1	CATSEDGTGGMDTQYF	TGTGCCACCAGTGAGGACGGGACAGGGGGAATGGATACGCAGTATTTT
few	TRBV5-1	TRBJ2-3	-	CASSLSSTSTDTQYF	TGCGCCAGCAGCTTATCGTCGACTTCAACAGATACGCAGTATTTT
many	TRBV6-5	TRBJ1-2	-	CASRPTGTSDGYTF	TGTGCCAGCAGGCCCACCGGGACATCGGATGGCTACACCTTC
-	TRBV24-1	TRBJ2-7	TRBD1	CATLRTGNYEQYF	TGTGCCACCCTTAGGACAGGTAACTACGAGCAGTACTTC
few	TRBV12-3/TRBV12-4	TRBJ2-3	-	CASSLGIHTDTQYF	TGTGCCAGCAGTTTGGGTATCCACACAGATACGCAGTATTTT
once	TRBV9	TRBJ2-2	-	CASNDGYPITGELFF	TGTGCCAGCAACGATGGCTACCCCATCACCGGGGAGCTGTTTTTT
few	TRBV2	TRBJ1-2	-	CASRAGLSGYTF	TGTGCCAGCAGGGCAGGGTTAAGTGGCTACACCTTC